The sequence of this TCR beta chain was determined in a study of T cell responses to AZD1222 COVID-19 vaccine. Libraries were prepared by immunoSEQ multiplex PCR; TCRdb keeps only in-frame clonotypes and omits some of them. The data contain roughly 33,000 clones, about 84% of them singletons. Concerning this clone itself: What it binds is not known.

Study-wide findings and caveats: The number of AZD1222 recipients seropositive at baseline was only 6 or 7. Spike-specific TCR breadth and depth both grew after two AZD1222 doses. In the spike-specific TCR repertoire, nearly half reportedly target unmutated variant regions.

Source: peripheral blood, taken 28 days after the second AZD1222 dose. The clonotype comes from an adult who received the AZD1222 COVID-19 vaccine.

The CDR3 DNA reads as TGTGCCAGCATGTCCGGGACAGTCGATGGCTACACCTTC. It is translated as CASMSGTVDGYTF. V usage is TRBV28 and J usage is TRBJ1-2; 7 nucleotides align to TRBD1. The CDR3 runs 13 residues. V gave up 7 bases and J gave up 6 bases; unmatched junction bases: 8. The germline CDR1 and CDR2 sequences are MDHEN and SYDVKM.